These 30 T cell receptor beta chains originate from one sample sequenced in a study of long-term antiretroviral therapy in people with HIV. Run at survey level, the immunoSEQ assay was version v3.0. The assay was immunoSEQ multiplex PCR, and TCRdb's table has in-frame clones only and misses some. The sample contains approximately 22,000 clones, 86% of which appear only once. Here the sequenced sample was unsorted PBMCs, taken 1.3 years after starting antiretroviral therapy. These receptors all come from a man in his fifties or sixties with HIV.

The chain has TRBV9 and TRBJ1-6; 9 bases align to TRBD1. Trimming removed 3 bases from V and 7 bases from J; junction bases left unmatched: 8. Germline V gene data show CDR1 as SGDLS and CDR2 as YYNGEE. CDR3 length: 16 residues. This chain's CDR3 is CASSAQAGQGNSPLHF. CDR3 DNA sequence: TGTGCCAGCAGCGCCCAAGCGGGACAGGGAAATTCACCCCTCCACTTT.

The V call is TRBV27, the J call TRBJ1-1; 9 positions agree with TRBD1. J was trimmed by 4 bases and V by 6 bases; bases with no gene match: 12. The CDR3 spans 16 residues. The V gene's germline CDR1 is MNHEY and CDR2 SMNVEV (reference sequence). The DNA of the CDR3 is TGTGCCAGCAGCCTCTACGCCGGGACAGGGAGCACTGAAGCTTTCTTT. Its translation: CASSLYAGTGSTEAFF.

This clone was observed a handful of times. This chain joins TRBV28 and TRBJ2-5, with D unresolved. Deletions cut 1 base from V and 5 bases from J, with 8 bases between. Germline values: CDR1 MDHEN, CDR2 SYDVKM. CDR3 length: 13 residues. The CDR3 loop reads CASSLSPRETQYF. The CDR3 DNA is TGTGCCAGCAGTTTATCCCCGAGGGAGACCCAGTACTTC.

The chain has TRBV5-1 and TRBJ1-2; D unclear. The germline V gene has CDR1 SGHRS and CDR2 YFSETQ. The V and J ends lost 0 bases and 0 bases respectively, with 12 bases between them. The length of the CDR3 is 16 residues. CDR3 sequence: CASSLAVGTTNYGYTF. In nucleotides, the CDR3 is TGCGCCAGCAGCTTGGCCGTGGGCACCACTAACTATGGCTACACCTTC.

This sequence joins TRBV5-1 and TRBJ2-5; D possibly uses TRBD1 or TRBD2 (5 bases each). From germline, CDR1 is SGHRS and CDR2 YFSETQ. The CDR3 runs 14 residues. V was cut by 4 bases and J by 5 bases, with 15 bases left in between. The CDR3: CASSPRDGLETQYF. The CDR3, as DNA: TGCGCCAGCAGCCCCCGGGACGGCCTGGAGACCCAGTACTTC.

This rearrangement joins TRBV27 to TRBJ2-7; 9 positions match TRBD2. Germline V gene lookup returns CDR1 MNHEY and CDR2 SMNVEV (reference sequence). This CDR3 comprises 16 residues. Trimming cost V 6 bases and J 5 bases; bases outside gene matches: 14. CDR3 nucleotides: TGTGCCAGCAGCACGATGGCGGGAGGGCCTTACGACGAGCAGTACTTC. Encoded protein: CASSTMAGGPYDEQYF.

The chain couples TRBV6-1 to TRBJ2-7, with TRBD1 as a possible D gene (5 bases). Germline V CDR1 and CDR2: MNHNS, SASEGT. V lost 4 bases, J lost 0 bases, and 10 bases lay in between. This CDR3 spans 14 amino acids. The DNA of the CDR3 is TGTGCCAGCAGTGTACGAGACAGCTCCTACGAGCAGTACTTC. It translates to CASSVRDSSYEQYF.

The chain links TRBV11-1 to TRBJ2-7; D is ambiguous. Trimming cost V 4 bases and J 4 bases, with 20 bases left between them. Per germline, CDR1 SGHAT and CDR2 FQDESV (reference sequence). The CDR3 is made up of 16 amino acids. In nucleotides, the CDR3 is TGTGCCAGCAGCTGGAGCTGGCGTCACGAGAGGTACGAGCAGTACTTC. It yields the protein CASSWSWRHERYEQYF.

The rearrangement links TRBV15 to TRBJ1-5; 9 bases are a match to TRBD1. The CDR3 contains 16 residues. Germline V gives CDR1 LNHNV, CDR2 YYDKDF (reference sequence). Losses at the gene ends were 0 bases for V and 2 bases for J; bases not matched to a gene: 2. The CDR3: CATSRDRDRGNQPQHF. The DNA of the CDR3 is TGTGCCACCAGCAGAGATCGGGACAGGGGCAATCAGCCCCAGCATTTT. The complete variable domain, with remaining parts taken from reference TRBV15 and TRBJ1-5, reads DAMVIQNPRYQVTQFGKPVTLSCSQTLNHNVMYWYQQKSSQAPKLLFHYYDKDFNNEADTPDNFQSRRPNTSFCFLDIRSPGLGDTAMYLCATSRDRDRGNQPQHFGDGTRLSIL.

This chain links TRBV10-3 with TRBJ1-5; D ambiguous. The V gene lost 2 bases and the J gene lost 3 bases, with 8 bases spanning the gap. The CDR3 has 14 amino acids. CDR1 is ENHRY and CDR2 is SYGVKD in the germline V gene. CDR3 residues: CAISEGGFNQPQHF. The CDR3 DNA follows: TGTGCCATCAGTGAGGGAGGATTCAATCAGCCCCAGCATTTT.

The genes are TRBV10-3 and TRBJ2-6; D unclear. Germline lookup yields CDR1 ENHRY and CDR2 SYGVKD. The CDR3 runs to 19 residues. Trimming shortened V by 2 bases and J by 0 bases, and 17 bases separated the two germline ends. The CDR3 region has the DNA TGTGCCATCAGTGAGACATACAGCTACCGTCCCTCTGGGGCCAACGTCCTGACTTTC. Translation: CAISETYSYRPSGANVLTF.

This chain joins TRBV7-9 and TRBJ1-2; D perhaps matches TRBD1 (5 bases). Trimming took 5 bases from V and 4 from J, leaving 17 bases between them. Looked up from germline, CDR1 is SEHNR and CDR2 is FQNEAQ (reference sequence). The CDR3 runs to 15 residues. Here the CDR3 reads CASSLTGTPIYGYTF. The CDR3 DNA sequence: TGTGCCAGCAGCCTCACCGGGACTCCCATCTATGGCTACACCTTC.

CDR3 amino acids: CASSVGGLAGVVEQFF. As DNA, the CDR3 is TGTGCCAGCAGCGTAGGGGGACTAGCGGGAGTGGTTGAGCAGTTCTTC. V usage is TRBV9 and J usage is TRBJ2-1; 14 bases line up with TRBD2. Germline CDR1 is SGDLS and CDR2 is YYNGEE. There are 16 residues in the CDR3. V lost 0 bases, J lost 9 bases, and 5 bases stayed unmatched.

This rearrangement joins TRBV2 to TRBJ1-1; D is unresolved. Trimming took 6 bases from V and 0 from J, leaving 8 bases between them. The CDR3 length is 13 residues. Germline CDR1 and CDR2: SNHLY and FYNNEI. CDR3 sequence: CASSRSLNTEAFF. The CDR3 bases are TGTGCCAGCAGCCGATCACTGAACACTGAAGCTTTCTTT. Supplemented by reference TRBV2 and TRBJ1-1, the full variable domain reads EPEVTQTPSHQVTQMGQEVILRCVPISNHLYFYWYRQILGQKVEFLVSFYNNEISEKSEIFDDQFSVERPDGSNFTLKIRSTKLEDSAMYFCASSRSLNTEAFFGQGTRLTVV.

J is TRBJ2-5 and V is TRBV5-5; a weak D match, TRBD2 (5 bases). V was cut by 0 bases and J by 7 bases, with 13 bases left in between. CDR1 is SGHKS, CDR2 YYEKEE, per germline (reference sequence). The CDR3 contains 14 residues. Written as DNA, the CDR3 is TGTGCCAGCAGCTTGGTGGTCTGGGAGAGGACCCAGTACTTC. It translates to CASSLVVWERTQYF. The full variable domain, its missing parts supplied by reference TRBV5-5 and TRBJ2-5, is DAGVTQSPTHLIKTRGQQVTLRCSPISGHKSVSWYQQVLGQGPQFIFQYYEKEERGRGNFPDRFSARQFPNYSSELNVNALLLGDSALYLCASSLVVWERTQYFGPGTRLLVL.

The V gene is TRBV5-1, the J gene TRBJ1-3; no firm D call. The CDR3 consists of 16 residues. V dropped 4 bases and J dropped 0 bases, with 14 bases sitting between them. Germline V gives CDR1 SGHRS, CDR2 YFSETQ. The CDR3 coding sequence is TGCGCCAGCAGCACGTCGGACGCGAGCTCTGGAAACACCATATATTTT. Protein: CASSTSDASSGNTIYF.

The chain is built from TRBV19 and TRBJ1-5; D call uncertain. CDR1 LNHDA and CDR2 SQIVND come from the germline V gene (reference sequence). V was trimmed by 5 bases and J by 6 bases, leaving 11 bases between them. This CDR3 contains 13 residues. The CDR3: CASSLREGQPQHF. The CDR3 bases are TGTGCCAGTAGTTTGCGCGAGGGTCAGCCCCAGCATTTT. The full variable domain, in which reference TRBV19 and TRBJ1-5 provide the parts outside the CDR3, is DGGITQSPKYLFRKEGQNVTLSCEQNLNHDAMYWYRQDPGQGLRLIYYSQIVNDFQKGDIAEGYSVSREKKESFPLTVTSAQKNPTAFYLCASSLREGQPQHFGDGTRLSIL.

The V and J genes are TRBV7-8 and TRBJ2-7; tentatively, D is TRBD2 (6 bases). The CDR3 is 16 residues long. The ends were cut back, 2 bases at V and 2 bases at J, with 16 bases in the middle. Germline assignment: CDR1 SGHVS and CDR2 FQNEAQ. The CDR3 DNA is TGTGCCAGCAGCTTAAGAGCCCGGGACTTAACCTACGAGCAGTACTTC. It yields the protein CASSLRARDLTYEQYF.

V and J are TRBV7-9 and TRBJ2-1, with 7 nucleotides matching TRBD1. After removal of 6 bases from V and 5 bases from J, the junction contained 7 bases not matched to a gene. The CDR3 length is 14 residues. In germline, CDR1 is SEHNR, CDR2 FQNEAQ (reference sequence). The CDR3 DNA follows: TGTGCCAGCAGGTTCTTTCAGGGGGACAATGAGCAGTTCTTC. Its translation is CASRFFQGDNEQFF.

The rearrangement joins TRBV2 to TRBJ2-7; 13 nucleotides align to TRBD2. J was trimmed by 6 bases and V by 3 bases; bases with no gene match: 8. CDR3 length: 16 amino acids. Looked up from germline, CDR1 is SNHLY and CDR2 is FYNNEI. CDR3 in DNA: TGTGCCAGCAGTGATCACGGGACTAGCGGGGCCCTCGAGCAGTACTTC. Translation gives CASSDHGTSGALEQYF.

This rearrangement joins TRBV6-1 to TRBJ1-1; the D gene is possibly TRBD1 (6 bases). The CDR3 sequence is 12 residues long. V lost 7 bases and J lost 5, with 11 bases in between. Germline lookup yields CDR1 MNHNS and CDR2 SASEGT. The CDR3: CASIGGWTEAFF. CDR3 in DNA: TGTGCCAGCATAGGGGGTTGGACTGAAGCTTTCTTT.

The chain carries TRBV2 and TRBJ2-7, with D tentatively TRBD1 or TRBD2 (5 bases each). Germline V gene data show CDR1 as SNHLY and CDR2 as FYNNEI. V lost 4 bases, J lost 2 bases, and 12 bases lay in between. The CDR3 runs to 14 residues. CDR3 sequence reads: CASSAGPTTYEQYF. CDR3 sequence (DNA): TGTGCCAGCAGTGCGGGACCCACGACCTACGAGCAGTACTTC.

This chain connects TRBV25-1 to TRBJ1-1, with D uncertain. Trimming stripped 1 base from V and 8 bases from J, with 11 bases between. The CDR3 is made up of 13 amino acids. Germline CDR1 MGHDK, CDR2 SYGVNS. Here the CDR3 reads CASSEWVASEAFF. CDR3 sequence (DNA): TGTGCCAGCAGTGAATGGGTGGCCTCGGAAGCTTTCTTT.

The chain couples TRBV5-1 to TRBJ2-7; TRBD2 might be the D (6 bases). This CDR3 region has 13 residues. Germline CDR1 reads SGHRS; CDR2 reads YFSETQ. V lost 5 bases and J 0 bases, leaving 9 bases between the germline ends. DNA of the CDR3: TGCGCCAGCAGACAGACTAGCTCCTACGAGCAGTACTTC. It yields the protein CASRQTSSYEQYF.

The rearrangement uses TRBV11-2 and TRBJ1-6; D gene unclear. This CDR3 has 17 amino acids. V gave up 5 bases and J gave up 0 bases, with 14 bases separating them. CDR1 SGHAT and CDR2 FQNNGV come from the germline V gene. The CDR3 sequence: CASSRPQTRSYNSPLHF. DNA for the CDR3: TGTGCCAGCAGCCGTCCCCAAACTCGCTCCTATAATTCACCCCTCCACTTT.

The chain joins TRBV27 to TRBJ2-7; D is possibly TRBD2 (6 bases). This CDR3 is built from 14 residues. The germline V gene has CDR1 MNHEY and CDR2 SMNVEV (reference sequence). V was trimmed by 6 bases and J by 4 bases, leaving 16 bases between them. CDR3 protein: CASRGLAAGYEQYF. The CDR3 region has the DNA TGTGCCAGCAGGGGACTGGCGGCAGGGTACGAGCAGTACTTC.

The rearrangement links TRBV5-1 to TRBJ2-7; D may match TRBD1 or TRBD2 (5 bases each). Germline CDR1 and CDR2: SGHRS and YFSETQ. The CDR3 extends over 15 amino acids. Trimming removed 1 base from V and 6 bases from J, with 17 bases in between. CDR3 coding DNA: TGCGCCAGCAGCTTGCTTCAGGGAGAGGGTGGCGAGCAGTACTTC. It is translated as CASSLLQGEGGEQYF.

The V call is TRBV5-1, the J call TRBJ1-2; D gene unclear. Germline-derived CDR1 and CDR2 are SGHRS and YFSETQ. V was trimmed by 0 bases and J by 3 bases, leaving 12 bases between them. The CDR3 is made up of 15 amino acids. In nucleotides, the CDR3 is TGCGCCAGCAGCTTGGATGAGTTTGTGGACTATGGCTACACCTTC. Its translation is CASSLDEFVDYGYTF.

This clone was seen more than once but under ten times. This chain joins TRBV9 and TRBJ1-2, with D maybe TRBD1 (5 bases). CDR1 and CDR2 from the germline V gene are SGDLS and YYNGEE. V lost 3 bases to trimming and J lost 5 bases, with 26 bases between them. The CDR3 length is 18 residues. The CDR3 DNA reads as TGTGCCAGCAGCGCCAACATAAACCTCCGGGACGGATTATATGGCTACACCTTC. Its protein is CASSANINLRDGLYGYTF.

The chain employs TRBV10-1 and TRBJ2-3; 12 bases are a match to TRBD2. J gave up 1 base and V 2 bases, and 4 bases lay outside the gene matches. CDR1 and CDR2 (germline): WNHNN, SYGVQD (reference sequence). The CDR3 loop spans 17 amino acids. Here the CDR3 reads CASSELPSGGGTDTQYF. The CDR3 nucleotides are TGCGCCAGCAGTGAGCTCCCTAGCGGGGGGGGCACAGATACGCAGTATTTT.